This T cell receptor (beta chain) stems from a study of blood T cell repertoires in COVID-19. The V gene lost 3 bases and the J gene lost 2 bases, with 8 bases spanning the gap. The CDR3 totals 14 residues. The germline V gene has CDR1 GTSNPN and CDR2 SVGIG (reference sequence). In the original analysis: Quantification of nucleated cells was approximated via reference gene primer amplification. Profiled with immunoSEQ multiplex PCR; TCRdb holds only in-frame clones, not every one. V, J and clone size were drawn from that table, and D and trimming were deduced from the DNA. The table shows 120,000 or so clones, with about 80% occurring only once.

The V gene is TRBV30, the J gene TRBJ2-6; D is possibly TRBD2 (6 bases). Specimen: peripheral blood. The source is a woman aged 45 to 65 with acute or convalescent COVID-19. DNA for the CDR3: TGTGCCTGGAGCAGGGAGGCTGGGGCCAACGTCCTGACTTTC. Its protein product is CAWSREAGANVLTF.